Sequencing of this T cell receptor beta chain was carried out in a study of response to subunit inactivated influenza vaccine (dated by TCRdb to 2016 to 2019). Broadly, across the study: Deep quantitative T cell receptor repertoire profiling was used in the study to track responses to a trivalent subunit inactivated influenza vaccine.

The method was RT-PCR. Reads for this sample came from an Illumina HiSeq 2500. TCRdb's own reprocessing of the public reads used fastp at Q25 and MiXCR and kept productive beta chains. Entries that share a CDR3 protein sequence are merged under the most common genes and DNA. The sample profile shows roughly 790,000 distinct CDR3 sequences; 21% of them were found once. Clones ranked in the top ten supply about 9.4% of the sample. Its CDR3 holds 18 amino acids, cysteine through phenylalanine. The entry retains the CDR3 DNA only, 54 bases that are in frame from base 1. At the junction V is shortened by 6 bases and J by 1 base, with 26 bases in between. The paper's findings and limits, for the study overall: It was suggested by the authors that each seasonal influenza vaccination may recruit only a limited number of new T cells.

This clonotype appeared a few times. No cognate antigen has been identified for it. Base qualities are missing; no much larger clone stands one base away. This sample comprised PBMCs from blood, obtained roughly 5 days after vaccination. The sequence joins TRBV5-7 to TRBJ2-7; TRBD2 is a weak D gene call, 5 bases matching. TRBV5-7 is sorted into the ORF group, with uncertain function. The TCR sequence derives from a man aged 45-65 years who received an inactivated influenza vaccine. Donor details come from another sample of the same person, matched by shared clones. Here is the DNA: TGTGCCAGCAACGCGCTAGCCGAGACGAGTAGGACTTCCTACGAGCAGTACTTC. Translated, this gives CASNALAETSRTSYEQYF.